Listed below are T cell receptor beta chains from one sample, sequenced in a study of sequential checkpoint blockade in melanoma. Clones were read by immunoSEQ multiplex PCR, and TCRdb kept only the in-frame ones, dropping some. The sample holds 7,500 to 10,000 clones; 75% are singletons and the top ten take approximately 17%. This specimen was CD8+ T cells sorted from blood (inferred from file names), taken from a patient given nivolumab and ipilimumab in sequence. The source of these receptors is a human donor with melanoma. Both conserved end residues are part of each CDR3. The order of the fields is V gene, D gene, clone size, J gene, CDR3 protein, CDR3 DNA. D genes are given only for firm matches. Clone size appears in some rows only: once, few, many, or a class for an expanded clone.

V gene: TRBV30
D gene: TRBD1
clone size: NA
J gene: TRBJ2-7
CDR3 protein: CAWTRDREPYEQYF
CDR3 DNA: TGTGCCTGGACGAGGGACAGGGAACCCTACGAGCAGTACTTC

V gene: TRBV7-9
D gene: NA
clone size: few
J gene: TRBJ2-3
CDR3 protein: CASSLKQGGTDTQYF
CDR3 DNA: TGTGCCAGCAGCTTAAAACAGGGGGGGACAGATACGCAGTATTTT

V gene: TRBV7-2
D gene: NA
clone size: NA
J gene: TRBJ2-2
CDR3 protein: CASSLVLGAGRTGELFF
CDR3 DNA: TGTGCCAGCAGCTTAGTGCTGGGAGCAGGGAGGACCGGGGAGCTGTTTTTT

V gene: TRBV19
D gene: NA
clone size: NA
J gene: TRBJ2-3
CDR3 protein: CASRGLSGTDTQYF
CDR3 DNA: TGTGCCAGTAGGGGACTTAGCGGCACAGATACGCAGTATTTT

V gene: TRBV4-2
D gene: TRBD2
clone size: once
J gene: TRBJ2-5
CDR3 protein: CASSQEAREGQETQYF
CDR3 DNA: TGTGCCAGCAGCCAAGAGGCCAGGGAGGGGCAAGAGACCCAGTACTTC

V gene: TRBV7-9
D gene: NA
clone size: NA
J gene: TRBJ2-2
CDR3 protein: CASSSTGTWGPSGTGELFF
CDR3 DNA: TGTGCCAGCAGCTCAACCGGGACATGGGGTCCCTCTGGCACCGGGGAGCTGTTTTTT

V gene: TRBV9
D gene: NA
clone size: NA
J gene: TRBJ2-3
CDR3 protein: CASSVEAESWSTDTQYF
CDR3 DNA: TGTGCCAGCAGCGTAGAGGCGGAGAGTTGGAGCACAGATACGCAGTATTTT

V gene: TRBV27
D gene: TRBD2
clone size: NA
J gene: TRBJ2-3
CDR3 protein: CASSLSAGPPQYF
CDR3 DNA: TGTGCCAGCAGTTTATCAGCGGGGCCTCCGCAGTATTTT

V gene: TRBV19
D gene: TRBD2
clone size: NA
J gene: TRBJ2-5
CDR3 protein: CASSISGLAGVPPDETQYF
CDR3 DNA: TGTGCCAGTAGTATTTCGGGACTAGCGGGGGTCCCACCGGACGAGACCCAGTACTTC

V gene: TRBV6-4
D gene: NA
clone size: NA
J gene: TRBJ2-1
CDR3 protein: CASSDSSGSYNEQFF
CDR3 DNA: TGTGCCAGCAGTGATAGTAGCGGCTCCTACAATGAGCAGTTCTTC

V gene: TRBV9
D gene: NA
clone size: NA
J gene: TRBJ2-7
CDR3 protein: CASSVHTEGEQYF
CDR3 DNA: TGTGCCAGCAGCGTACATACAGAGGGCGAGCAGTACTTC